Listed below are T cell receptor beta chains from one sample, sequenced in a study. Each CDR3 protein is one row after TCRdb ran MiXCR on the 5' RACE reads. The top ten clones hold approximately 3% of a sample with tens of thousands of distinct CDR3 sequences, about 28% of them seen once. The sequencing input was tumor-infiltrating memory CD4+ T cells sorted from the breast tumor. These TCRs come from a female donor with breast cancer. Both conserved end residues are part of each CDR3.

v_gene: TRBV4-1; j_gene: TRBJ2-7; CDR3aa: CASSQGRTSGDYEQYF
v_gene: TRBV29-1; j_gene: TRBJ2-3; CDR3aa: CSVSFSGSTDTQCF
v_gene: TRBV7-9; j_gene: TRBJ2-1; CDR3aa: CASSRFPGQRGENEQFF
v_gene: TRBV7-9; j_gene: TRBJ2-3; CDR3aa: CASSPGLASTDTLYF
v_gene: TRBV20-1; j_gene: TRBJ1-2; CDR3aa: CSARRGAGGYTF
v_gene: TRBV29-1; j_gene: TRBJ1-2; CDR3aa: CSVGNREYGYTF
v_gene: TRBV5-5; j_gene: TRBJ2-7; CDR3aa: CASSSSKSGQGRYEQYF
v_gene: TRBV24-1; j_gene: TRBJ1-1; CDR3aa: CATSGLMNRGSAEAFF
v_gene: TRBV7-2; j_gene: TRBJ1-5; CDR3aa: CASSLTGGASNQPQHF
v_gene: TRBV27; j_gene: TRBJ2-3; CDR3aa: CASSLSSGRLNTQYF
v_gene: TRBV20-1; j_gene: TRBJ2-1; CDR3aa: CSAREAGGNNEQFF
v_gene: TRBV5-1; j_gene: TRBJ1-4; CDR3aa: CASSSRGGGEKLFF
v_gene: TRBV24-1; j_gene: TRBJ1-2; CDR3aa: CATSDSGVGYTF
v_gene: TRBV6-1; j_gene: TRBJ1-1; CDR3aa: CASSDVGASQNTEAFF
v_gene: TRBV6-6; j_gene: TRBJ1-6; CDR3aa: CASSYLSTENSPLHF
v_gene: TRBV2; j_gene: TRBJ1-5; CDR3aa: CASRGGTGNYPQHF
v_gene: TRBV12-3/TRBV12-4; j_gene: TRBJ1-3; CDR3aa: CASSPRVNSGNTIYF
v_gene: TRBV9; j_gene: TRBJ1-1; CDR3aa: CASAVGRTDNTEAFF
v_gene: TRBV7-9; j_gene: TRBJ2-4; CDR3aa: CASSSNGGALAKNIQYF
v_gene: TRBV7-2; j_gene: TRBJ2-1; CDR3aa: CASSLVGWEQFF
v_gene: TRBV5-1; j_gene: TRBJ1-3; CDR3aa: CASGLSPGQGMDF
v_gene: TRBV7-9; j_gene: TRBJ1-1; CDR3aa: CASTLYETLEAFF
v_gene: TRBV6-2/TRBV6-3; j_gene: TRBJ1-1; CDR3aa: CASSHRQRNTEAFF
v_gene: TRBV6-1; j_gene: TRBJ2-5; CDR3aa: CASSDNRVGVETQYF
v_gene: TRBV5-5; j_gene: TRBJ2-1; CDR3aa: CASQVQGSNEQFF
v_gene: TRBV7-9; j_gene: TRBJ2-7; CDR3aa: CASSIAGIPEQYF
v_gene: TRBV6-5; j_gene: TRBJ2-2; CDR3aa: CATKKPSNTGELFF
v_gene: TRBV15; j_gene: TRBJ2-5; CDR3aa: CATSRDRGDVGETQYF
v_gene: TRBV7-2; j_gene: TRBJ2-3; CDR3aa: CASSLDFGSTDTQYF
v_gene: TRBV6-1; j_gene: TRBJ2-1; CDR3aa: CASSEDLAGDNEQFF
v_gene: TRBV7-2; j_gene: TRBJ2-5; CDR3aa: CASSSRTSGGSETQYF
v_gene: TRBV27; j_gene: TRBJ2-5; CDR3aa: CASSSSGGWEATQYF
v_gene: TRBV6-1; j_gene: TRBJ1-1; CDR3aa: CASSERGGRGEAFF
v_gene: TRBV9; j_gene: TRBJ1-6; CDR3aa: CASSATNSPLHF
v_gene: TRBV6-6; j_gene: TRBJ2-1; CDR3aa: CASRFGGTSYNEQFF
v_gene: TRBV19; j_gene: TRBJ1-1; CDR3aa: CTSSMSIGPEAFF
v_gene: TRBV10-3; j_gene: TRBJ2-2; CDR3aa: CAIRPGRGNTGELFF
v_gene: TRBV7-3; j_gene: TRBJ2-7; CDR3aa: CASSLKAPRTDRYEQYF
v_gene: TRBV18; j_gene: TRBJ1-6; CDR3aa: CASSPGEAGKNSPLHF
v_gene: TRBV20-1; j_gene: TRBJ1-1; CDR3aa: CSALRTAAEAFF
v_gene: TRBV5-4; j_gene: TRBJ2-5; CDR3aa: CASKLDRGRGETQYF